The 32 T cell receptor beta chains listed next were all sequenced from one sample in a study of blood T cell repertoires in COVID-19. Repertoires were generated with immunoSEQ multiplex PCR, while TCRdb's copy carries only in-frame clones and drops some. The sample lists roughly 190,000 clones, 70% to 90% seen once, with around 7% in the top ten. Material for sequencing was peripheral blood. The receptors originated from an elderly woman in a cohort sampled during active or convalescent COVID-19.

The chain employs TRBV6-5 and TRBJ2-2, with 12 positions matching TRBD1. Germline V gene lookup returns CDR1 MNHEY and CDR2 SVGAGI. The CDR3 runs 15 residues. J was trimmed by 7 bases and V by 5 bases; bases with no gene match: 5. The CDR3 sequence: CASSPGQGAIGELFF. The CDR3 DNA is TGTGCCAGCAGTCCGGGACAGGGGGCCATCGGGGAGCTGTTTTTT.

The gene calls are TRBV6-5 and TRBJ1-1, with TRBD1 as a possible D gene (5 bases). The CDR3 extends over 12 amino acids. CDR1 and CDR2 from the germline V gene are MNHEY and SVGAGI. Trimming took 10 bases from V and 5 from J, leaving 14 bases between them. The CDR3 DNA reads as TGTGCCACCAAAGGAGGGGATACTGAAGCTTTCTTT. Translated, it gives CATKGGDTEAFF.

The V gene is TRBV21-1, the J gene TRBJ1-4. TRBV21-1 is a known pseudogene. This CDR3 comprises 15 residues. CDR3 nucleotides: TGTGCCAGCAGCAAAACGCTACGGGGGGGTGAAAAACTGTTTTTT. Residues: CASSKTLRGGEKLFF.

The rearrangement joins TRBV5-5 to TRBJ1-4; TRBD1 agrees at 12 bases. After removal of 3 bases from V and 3 bases from J, the junction contained 9 bases not matched to a gene. Germline lookup yields CDR1 SGHKS and CDR2 YYEKEE (reference sequence). The CDR3 is made up of 18 amino acids. The CDR3 spells CASSSGTGGGGANEKLFF. DNA of the CDR3: TGTGCCAGCAGCTCCGGGACAGGGGGCGGTGGGGCTAATGAAAAACTGTTTTTT.

The rearrangement links TRBV5-4 to TRBJ1-6; 10 bases map to TRBD1. The CDR3 totals 16 residues. The germline CDR1 and CDR2 sequences are SGHNT and YYREEE (reference sequence). The junction had 10 bases not matched to a gene; V was cut back by 4 bases and J by 9 bases. This CDR3 reads CASSPGTGDVGSPLHF. The CDR3 DNA is TGTGCCAGCAGCCCAGGGACAGGGGATGTGGGTTCACCCCTCCACTTT.

This clone was recorded once. The chain has TRBV4-2 and TRBJ2-3, with unresolved D. CDR1 and CDR2 (germline): LGHNA, YNFKEQ. The CDR3 is 13 residues long. V was pared by 0 bases and J by 6 bases, with 7 bases between. The CDR3 sequence: CASSQDHADTQYF. Written as DNA, the CDR3 is TGTGCCAGCAGCCAAGACCACGCGGATACGCAGTATTTT.

V gene TRBV6-5 combines with J gene TRBJ2-5; 9 positions agree with TRBD1. Trimming took 7 bases from V and 5 from J; bases not matched to a gene: 8. The CDR3 is made up of 14 amino acids. Germline lookup yields CDR1 MNHEY and CDR2 SVGAGI. CDR3 in amino acids: CASTDPDRGETQYF. The CDR3 nucleotides are TGTGCCAGCACCGACCCGGACAGGGGTGAGACCCAGTACTTC.

The V gene is TRBV19, the J gene TRBJ2-5; 12 bases align to TRBD2. The V gene end was trimmed by 10 bases and the J gene end by 7 bases; junction bases not matched to a gene: 10. The CDR3 contains 14 residues. Looked up from germline, CDR1 is LNHDA and CDR2 is SQIVND (reference sequence). CDR3 amino acids: CATSTSGGPGTQYF. The CDR3 region has the DNA TGTGCCACCTCGACTAGCGGGGGACCGGGGACCCAGTACTTC.

The rearrangement links TRBV7-9 to TRBJ1-1; no clear D. The V and J ends lost 1 base and 0 bases respectively, with 9 bases between them. CDR1 and CDR2 (germline): SEHNR, FQNEAQ (reference sequence). This CDR3 has 15 amino acids. CDR3 residues: CASSLEELMNTEAFF. The CDR3 DNA reads as TGTGCCAGCAGCTTAGAGGAGCTGATGAACACTGAAGCTTTCTTT.

V usage is TRBV29-1 and J usage is TRBJ2-1; tentatively, D is TRBD1 (6 bases). Germline CDR1 SQVTM, CDR2 ANQGSEA. This CDR3 is built from 13 residues. V lost 4 bases and J 4 bases, leaving 11 bases between the germline ends. This CDR3 reads CSVGHREYNEQFF. CDR3 coding DNA: TGCAGCGTTGGTCACAGGGAATACAATGAGCAGTTCTTC.

The CDR3 is CASSQGGTGEGNEKLFF. CDR3 nucleotides: TGTGCCAGCAGCCAAGGAGGGACAGGGGAAGGAAATGAAAAACTGTTTTTT. The chain carries TRBV4-2 and TRBJ1-4, with TRBD1 matching over 10 bases. The ends lost 1 base at V and 5 bases at J; junction bases unmatched: 7. CDR1 LGHNA and CDR2 YNFKEQ come from the germline V gene. The CDR3 has 17 residues.

The J gene is TRBJ1-2, the V gene TRBV28; 9 bases line up with TRBD1. The CDR3 is 14 amino acids. CDR1 MDHEN and CDR2 SYDVKM come from the germline V gene. V trimming: 3 bases; J trimming: 2 bases; junction bases outside the gene matches: 1. The chain's CDR3 is CASSFGTGNYGYTF. The CDR3 DNA sequence: TGTGCCAGCAGTTTCGGGACAGGGAACTATGGCTACACCTTC.

This chain links TRBV9 with TRBJ2-1, with 8 bases identical to TRBD2. The ends lost 4 bases at V and 1 base at J; junction bases unmatched: 4. CDR3 length: 15 amino acids. Looked up from germline, CDR1 is SGDLS and CDR2 is YYNGEE. The CDR3 nucleotides are TGTGCCAGCAGCACCTTAGCGGGGTCCTACAATGAGCAGTTCTTC. Protein product: CASSTLAGSYNEQFF.

This clone was seen a handful of times. Its ends do not fully match the called genes, so a read error is possible. The CDR3 nucleotides read TGTGCCACTAGTCCCGGGACAGTCTCGAGTTACACCATATATTTT. Amino acid sequence: CATSPGTVSSYTIYF. J is TRBJ1-3 and V is TRBV19; 7 bases agree with TRBD1. The V gene's germline CDR1 is LNHDA and CDR2 SQIVND (reference sequence). There are 15 residues in the CDR3.

V is TRBV5-1 and J is TRBJ2-7; 7 positions agree with TRBD1. From germline, CDR1 is SGHRS and CDR2 YFSETQ. With V trimmed by 4 bases and J by 4 bases, 11 bases remained unmatched. This CDR3 is built from 15 residues. The DNA for the CDR3 is TGCGCCAGCAGCCTCGGACAGGCCAACTATTACGAGCAGTACTTC. Translation gives CASSLGQANYYEQYF.

The chain is built from TRBV5-1 and TRBJ2-7; tentative D call: TRBD2 (6 bases). CDR1 is SGHRS, CDR2 YFSETQ, per germline. The CDR3 has 17 amino acids. The V end was cut by 5 bases, the J end by 1 base, with 22 bases between. This chain's CDR3 is CASSPILPGGLSYEQYV. CDR3 DNA: TGCGCCAGCAGTCCCATCCTGCCCGGGGGACTTTCCTACGAGCAGTACGTC.

V gene TRBV18 combines with J gene TRBJ2-7; possible D gene TRBD1, 6 bases. The CDR3 runs to 12 residues. The germline V gene encodes CDR1 KGHSH and CDR2 LQKENI. Deletions cut 3 bases from V and 6 bases from J, with 9 bases between. In nucleotides, the CDR3 is TGTGCCAGCTCACCGGACAGCAGCGAGCAGTACGTC. Its translation is CASSPDSSEQYV.

This chain connects TRBV10-1 to TRBJ1-4; maybe TRBD1 (5 bases). Trimming took off 3 bases at V and 11 bases at J, with 13 bases between the two ends. There are 13 residues in the CDR3. Germline V gene data show CDR1 as WNHNN and CDR2 as SYGVQD (reference sequence). In DNA form, the CDR3 reads TGCGCCAGCAGTGAACATCAGGGCGGCAAACTGTTTTTT. Its protein product is CASSEHQGGKLFF.

To note about this clone: The junction shows a germline mismatch at one end, possibly a read error. CDR3 sequence (DNA): TGTGCCAGCAGTTTCGAAAAAAGCGCCGGGACACACTTC. Encoded protein: CASSFEKSAGTHF. The chain links TRBV7-9 to TRBJ1-2, with D maybe TRBD1 (6 bases). This CDR3 region has 13 residues. CDR1 SEHNR and CDR2 FQNEAQ come from the germline V gene (reference sequence).

The V and J genes are TRBV18 and TRBJ2-2, with 8 bases lining up with TRBD2. The CDR3 is 17 residues long. CDR1 is KGHSH, CDR2 LQKENI, per germline. The J segment lost 0 bases and the V segment lost 3 bases, leaving 6 bases of the junction unmatched. The CDR3 spells CASSPGGGFANTGELFF. CDR3 sequence (DNA): TGTGCCAGCTCACCCGGCGGGGGGTTCGCGAACACCGGGGAGCTGTTTTTT.

The rearrangement joins TRBV4-1 to TRBJ2-1, with 11 bases matching TRBD2. The CDR3 is made up of 16 amino acids. With 2 bases clipped from V and 5 bases from J, the junction kept 5 bases outside the gene matches. Germline lookup yields CDR1 MGHRA and CDR2 YSYEKL. This CDR3 is CASSQTGLAADNEQFF. The CDR3 DNA reads TGCGCCAGCAGCCAAACGGGACTAGCGGCAGACAATGAGCAGTTCTTC.

The chain joins TRBV3-1 (or the pseudogene TRBV3-2) to TRBJ2-1; 7 bases are a match to TRBD2. The CDR3 spans 18 residues. The V segment lost 0 bases and the J segment 5 bases; nucleotides outside the gene matches: 13. Germline V gives CDR1 LGHDT, CDR2 YNNKEL (reference sequence). CDR3 coding DNA: TGTGCCAGCAGCCAAGAGGGTTACTCTAGCGGACCTAACAATGAGCAGTTCTTC. This codes for CASSQEGYSSGPNNEQFF.

This chain joins TRBV27 and TRBJ2-7; TRBD1 aligns across 11 bases. V shed 8 bases, J shed 6 bases, and the junction held 12 bases outside the gene matches. Per the germline V gene, CDR1 is MNHEY and CDR2 is SMNVEV (reference sequence). This CDR3 comprises 15 residues. The CDR3 loop is CASRPSGTGGREQYF. The CDR3 nucleotides read TGTGCCAGCCGACCATCCGGGACAGGGGGGCGCGAGCAGTACTTC.

The chain has TRBV2 and TRBJ1-1; perhaps TRBD1 as D (5 bases). V lost 6 bases and J lost 5, with 10 bases in between. The germline gives CDR1 SNHLY, CDR2 FYNNEI. The CDR3 totals 12 residues. CDR3 loop: CASRQGLTEAFF. The CDR3 DNA reads as TGTGCCAGCAGGCAGGGACTAACTGAAGCTTTCTTT.

The J gene is TRBJ1-1, the V gene TRBV19; no clear D. Trimming stripped 6 bases from V and 0 bases from J, with 17 bases between. From germline, CDR1 is LNHDA and CDR2 SQIVND (reference sequence). The CDR3 is made up of 16 amino acids. The CDR3 bases are TGTGCCAGTAGGTTAGCTTATCCGTCCATGAACACTGAAGCTTTCTTT. Protein: CASRLAYPSMNTEAFF.

The gene calls are TRBV6-5 and TRBJ2-7; a weak D match, TRBD2 (5 bases). Between the trimmed V and J ends, which lost 6 bases and 2 bases, there was a span of 14 bases. In germline, CDR1 is MNHEY, CDR2 SVGAGI. This CDR3 has 14 residues. CDR3 protein: CASSTRTSAYEQYF. The CDR3 coding sequence is TGTGCCAGCAGCACCCGGACTTCTGCCTACGAGCAGTACTTC.

V gene TRBV7-8 combines with J gene TRBJ1-5; no firm D call. V lost 0 bases and J 10 bases, leaving 16 bases between the germline ends. The germline CDR1 and CDR2 sequences are SGHVS and FQNEAQ. This CDR3 contains 15 residues. For the CDR3, the DNA is TGTGCCAGCAGCTTAGCGGGTGGAGAAGTAGCACCCCAGCATTTT. Its protein is CASSLAGGEVAPQHF.

J is TRBJ1-2 and V is TRBV10-2; 10 bases map to TRBD1. The V segment lost 7 bases and the J segment 5 bases; nucleotides outside the gene matches: 10. The CDR3 totals 15 residues. Germline CDR1 and CDR2: WSHSY and SAAADI. The CDR3: CASNKGQGKTYGYTF. DNA for the CDR3: TGCGCCAGCAACAAGGGACAGGGGAAGACTTATGGCTACACCTTC.

A single count supports this clone. The V and J genes are TRBV5-1 and TRBJ1-3; D is ambiguous. The length of the CDR3 is 15 residues. Germline V gene lookup returns CDR1 SGHRS and CDR2 YFSETQ. Trimming stripped 0 bases from V and 0 bases from J, with 7 bases between. CDR3 nucleotide sequence: TGCGCCAGCAGCTTGGAGAACTTCTCTGGAAACACCATATATTTT. It translates to CASSLENFSGNTIYF.

The rearrangement uses TRBV9 and TRBJ2-2, with D possibly being TRBD2 (7 bases). Germline assignment: CDR1 SGDLS and CDR2 YYNGEE. The V end lost 3 bases, the J end lost 6 bases, and 18 bases lay between the germline ends. The CDR3 is 16 residues long. The CDR3 nucleotides read TGTGCCAGCAGCGCCCTCGGGGGGCCACGGGCCGGGGAGCTGTTTTTT. It codes for CASSALGGPRAGELFF.

The chain combines TRBV6-2 or TRBV6-3 with TRBJ2-7, with TRBD1 as a possible D gene (6 bases). Germline CDR1 is MNHEY and CDR2 is SVGEGT. CDR3 length: 16 residues. V was shortened by 0 bases and J by 4 bases, with 16 bases between the two germline ends. CDR3 sequence: CASSYSIGTPVYEQYF. In nucleotides, the CDR3 is TGTGCCAGCAGTTACTCGATCGGGACACCCGTGTACGAGCAGTACTTC.

The rearrangement uses TRBV6-5 and TRBJ2-2; 11 nucleotides agree with TRBD2. After removal of 6 bases from V and 5 bases from J, the junction contained 5 bases not matched to a gene. The CDR3 length is 15 residues. The V gene's germline CDR1 is MNHEY and CDR2 SVGAGI. Here the CDR3 DNA reads TGTGCCAGCAGCCGTAGCGGGGGGGCAACCGGGGAGCTGTTTTTT. Translated: CASSRSGGATGELFF.